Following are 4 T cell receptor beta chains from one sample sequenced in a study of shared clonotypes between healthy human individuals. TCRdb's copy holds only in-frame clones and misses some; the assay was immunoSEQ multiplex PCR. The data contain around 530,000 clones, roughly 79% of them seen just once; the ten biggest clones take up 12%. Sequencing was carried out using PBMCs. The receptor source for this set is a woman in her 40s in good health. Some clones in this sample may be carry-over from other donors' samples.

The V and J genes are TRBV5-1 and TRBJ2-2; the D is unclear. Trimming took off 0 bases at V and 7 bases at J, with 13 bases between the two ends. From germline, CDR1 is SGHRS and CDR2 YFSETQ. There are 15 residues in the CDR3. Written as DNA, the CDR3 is TGCGCCAGCAGCTTGGGAAGGGCCAATAGCGGGGAGCTGTTTTTT. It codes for CASSLGRANSGELFF.

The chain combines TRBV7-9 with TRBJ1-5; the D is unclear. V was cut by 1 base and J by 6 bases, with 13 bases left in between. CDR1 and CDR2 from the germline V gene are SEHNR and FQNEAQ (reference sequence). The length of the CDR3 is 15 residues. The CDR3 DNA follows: TGTGCCAGCAGCTTAGGTCTCTCAAAGAGTCAGCCCCAGCATTTT. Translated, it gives CASSLGLSKSQPQHF.

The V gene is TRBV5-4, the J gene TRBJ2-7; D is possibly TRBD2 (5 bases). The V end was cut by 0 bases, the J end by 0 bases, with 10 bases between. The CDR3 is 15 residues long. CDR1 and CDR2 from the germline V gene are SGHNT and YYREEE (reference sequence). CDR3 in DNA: TGTGCCAGCAGCTTGGGGACTTCGAGCTCCTACGAGCAGTACTTC. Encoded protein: CASSLGTSSSYEQYF.

CDR3 DNA sequence: TGTGCCAGCAGCTTGTTGAACTATGGCTACACCTTC. Its protein is CASSLLNYGYTF. This chain connects TRBV5-6 to TRBJ1-2, with no clear D. Germline V lookup: CDR1 SGHDT, CDR2 YYEEEE. The V and J ends lost 1 base and 2 bases respectively, with 3 bases between them. CDR3 length: 12 residues.